This TCR beta chain was sequenced in a study of breast tumors, draining lymph nodes, adjacent tissues. This clonotype was observed many times. Breast cancer patients provided tissue from their axillary draining lymph nodes. TCRdb re-called the multiplex PCR reads with MiXCR, one entry per CDR3 protein. The sample yields some 100,000 distinct CDR3 sequences, about 20% seen once. Deletions cut 7 bases from V and 3 bases from J, with 12 bases between. CDR1 and CDR2 from the germline V gene are LNHDA and SQIVND (reference sequence). CDR3 length: 13 amino acids. The rearrangement links TRBV19 to TRBJ1-2; perhaps TRBD1 as D (6 bases). The sequence came from a female donor with breast cancer. Some clones in this sample may be carry-over from other donors' samples. Input material: axillary lymph node tissue. Written as DNA, the CDR3 is TGTGCCAGTACCCAAAGGGGGGACTATGGCTACACCTTC. It encodes CASTQRGDYGYTF.